Presented here are 9 T cell receptor beta chains from one specimen sequenced in a study of cytomegalovirus exposure and HLA in healthy donors. The assay was immunoSEQ multiplex PCR, and TCRdb's table has in-frame clones only and misses some. The sample records approximately 200,000 clones, 80% to 90% being singletons. Material: PBMCs. These receptors were collected from a woman in her twenties or thirties in good health and CMV-seropositive.

V usage is TRBV29-1 and J usage is TRBJ2-3; 7 nucleotides match TRBD1. V was pared by 6 bases and J by 0 bases, with 12 bases of the junction left unmatched. Germline V gene sequence: CDR1 SQVTM, CDR2 ANQGSEA. The CDR3 length is 16 residues. The CDR3: CSVGQAYPLSTDTQYF. The CDR3 DNA sequence: TGCAGCGTAGGACAGGCTTACCCACTCAGCACAGATACGCAGTATTTT.

The chain joins TRBV5-1 to TRBJ2-1; 11 bases agree with TRBD2. Germline V CDR1 and CDR2: SGHRS, YFSETQ. The CDR3 length is 16 residues. The V segment lost 0 bases and the J segment 7 bases; nucleotides outside the gene matches: 6. The CDR3 bases are TGCGCCAGCAGCTTGGATAGGGGACTAGCGGATAATGAGCAGTTCTTC. Its protein product is CASSLDRGLADNEQFF.

This clone was counted only a few times. The chain is built from TRBV5-1 and TRBJ2-7; D may be TRBD1 (7 bases). This CDR3 has 14 amino acids. The V and J ends lost 4 bases and 4 bases respectively, with 15 bases between them. Germline V gene data show CDR1 as SGHRS and CDR2 as YFSETQ. CDR3 sequence: CASSLGPGGYEQYF. CDR3 coding DNA: TGCGCCAGCAGCCTGGGTCCAGGGGGGTACGAGCAGTACTTC.

As DNA, the CDR3 is TGTGCCAGCAGCCCCCCGCGGGGAAACACCGGGGAGCTGTTTTTT. Translation gives CASSPPRGNTGELFF. The V gene is TRBV7-6, the J gene TRBJ2-2, with D possibly TRBD2 on 6 matching bases. In germline, CDR1 is SGHVS, CDR2 FNYEAQ. The V gene lost 5 bases and the J gene lost 2 bases, with 12 bases spanning the gap. CDR3 size: 15 residues.

This sequence joins TRBV29-1 and TRBJ2-7; 9 bases align to TRBD1. CDR3 size: 12 residues. The J segment lost 4 bases and the V segment lost 6 bases, leaving 4 bases of the junction unmatched. Germline V gene lookup returns CDR1 SQVTM and CDR2 ANQGSEA. The chain's CDR3 is CSVGQGEYEQYF. CDR3 bases: TGCAGCGTGGGACAGGGTGAATACGAGCAGTACTTC.

The V gene is TRBV11-2, the J gene TRBJ1-4, with a tentative D call TRBD1 (5 bases). CDR1 and CDR2 (germline): SGHAT, FQNNGV. This CDR3 spans 16 amino acids. The V end was cut by 6 bases, the J end by 7 bases, with 21 bases between. The CDR3 reads CASSSGELGPFEKLFF. The CDR3 DNA reads TGTGCCAGCAGTAGCGGGGAGCTGGGGCCTTTTGAAAAACTGTTTTTT.

CDR3 protein: CASSQSMRGGQPQHF. CDR3 coding DNA: TGCGCCAGCAGTCAATCGATGAGGGGGGGACAGCCCCAGCATTTT. The chain recombines TRBV23-1 with TRBJ1-5, with a tentative D call TRBD1 (6 bases). TRBV23-1 is an ORF for which the function is uncertain. The CDR3 is made up of 15 amino acids. Trimming took 0 bases from V and 7 from J, leaving 13 bases between them.

This sequence joins TRBV7-9 and TRBJ2-5; TRBD2 matches at 7 bases. The junction had 10 bases not matched to a gene; V was cut back by 4 bases and J by 2 bases. This CDR3 region has 16 residues. CDR1 is SEHNR and CDR2 is FQNEAQ in the germline V gene (reference sequence). The CDR3 DNA follows: TGTGCCAGCAGCTCAGTCGAGCGGGGTGTACAAGAGACCCAGTACTTC. This sequence encodes CASSSVERGVQETQYF.

This clone was seen just once. The chain couples TRBV28 to TRBJ1-1; possibly TRBD1 for D (6 bases). V lost 8 bases and J lost 0, with 10 bases in between. Germline CDR1 MDHEN, CDR2 SYDVKM. CDR3 size: 13 residues. This CDR3 is CASRGQMNTEAFF. The CDR3 DNA reads TGTGCCAGCCGGGGACAAATGAACACTGAAGCTTTCTTT.